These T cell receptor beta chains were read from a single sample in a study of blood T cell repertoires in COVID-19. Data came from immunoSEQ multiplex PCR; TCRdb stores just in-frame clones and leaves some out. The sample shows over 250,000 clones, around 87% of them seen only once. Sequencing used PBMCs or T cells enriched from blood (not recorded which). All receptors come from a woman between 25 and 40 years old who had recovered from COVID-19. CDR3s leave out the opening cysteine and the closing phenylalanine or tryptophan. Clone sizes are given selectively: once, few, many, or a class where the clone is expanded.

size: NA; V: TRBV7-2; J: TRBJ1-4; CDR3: ASSSDRRDGNEKLF
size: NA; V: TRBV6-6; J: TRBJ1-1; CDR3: ASSLGQGGWTEAF
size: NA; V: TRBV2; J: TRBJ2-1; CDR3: ASSEARWFDNEQF
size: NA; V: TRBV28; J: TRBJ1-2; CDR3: ASSLRMSRDGYT
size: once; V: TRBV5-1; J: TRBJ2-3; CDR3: ASSLRIAGGPEDTQY
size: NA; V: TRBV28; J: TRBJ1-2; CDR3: ASTPPGGNGYT
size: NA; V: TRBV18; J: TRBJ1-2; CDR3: ASSISPQVFYGYT
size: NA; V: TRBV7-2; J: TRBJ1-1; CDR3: ASSGPTGWRNTEAF
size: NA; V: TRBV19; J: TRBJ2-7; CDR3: ASTDTYYEQY
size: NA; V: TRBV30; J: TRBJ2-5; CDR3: AWSVGMRETQY
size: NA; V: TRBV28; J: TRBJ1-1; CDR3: ASTGQGARATEAF
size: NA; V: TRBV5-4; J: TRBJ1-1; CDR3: ASSTDSGTEAF
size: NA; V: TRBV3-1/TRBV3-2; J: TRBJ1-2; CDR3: ASSQVTDASYGYT
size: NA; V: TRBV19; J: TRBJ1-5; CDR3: ASSILFGRTGPVSNQPQH
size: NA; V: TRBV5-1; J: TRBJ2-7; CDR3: ATRLGGSDEQY
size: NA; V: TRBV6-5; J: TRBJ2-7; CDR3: ASSLGGGTTFEQY
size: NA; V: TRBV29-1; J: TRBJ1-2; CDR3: SVDQGFYGYT
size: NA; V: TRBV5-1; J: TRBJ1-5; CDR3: ASSYDRDNQPQH
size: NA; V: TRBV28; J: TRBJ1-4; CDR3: ASSGGRRNEKLF
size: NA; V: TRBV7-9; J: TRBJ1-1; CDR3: ASSVRDRGTEAF
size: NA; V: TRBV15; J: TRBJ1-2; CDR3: ATSRERLAGGSYGYT
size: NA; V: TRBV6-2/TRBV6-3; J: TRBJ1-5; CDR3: ASSYLTGNQPQH
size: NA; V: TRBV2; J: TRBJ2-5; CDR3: ASSTGLAGQETQY
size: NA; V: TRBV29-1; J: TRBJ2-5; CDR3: SVDQGPGLRTQY
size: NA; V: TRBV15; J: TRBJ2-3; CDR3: ATSRASGGAYTQY